This passage covers 32 T cell receptor beta chains from one sample sequenced in a study of T cell responses to AZD1222 COVID-19 vaccine. The method was immunoSEQ multiplex PCR; TCRdb's version includes in-frame clones alone and lacks a portion of them. Of tens of thousands of clones listed, about 90% were seen once; the top ten hold less than 2%. Sample: peripheral blood, taken on day 0 of AZD1222 vaccination. The receptors shown here come from an adult in good health.

The rearrangement links TRBV5-1 to TRBJ2-1; D assignment may be TRBD1 or TRBD2 (5 bases each). The CDR3 spans 14 residues. CDR1 SGHRS and CDR2 YFSETQ come from the germline V gene. Trimming stripped 1 base from V and 6 bases from J, with 11 bases between. The CDR3 is CASSLTGPTNEQFF. CDR3 nucleotides: TGCGCCAGCAGCTTGACGGGGCCTACCAATGAGCAGTTCTTC.

V is TRBV28 and J is TRBJ1-3, with TRBD1 as a possible D gene (6 bases). Trimming pared 4 bases from V and 8 bases from J, leaving 9 bases between. This CDR3 spans 12 amino acids. The germline V gene encodes CDR1 MDHEN and CDR2 SYDVKM. CDR3 region: CASSSTGYTIYF. The CDR3 bases are TGTGCCAGCAGTTCAACAGGGTACACCATATATTTT.

The chain is built from TRBV27 and TRBJ2-7; D may be TRBD1 (6 bases). Germline V CDR1 and CDR2: MNHEY, SMNVEV (reference sequence). CDR3 length: 14 amino acids. The ends were cut back, 3 bases at V and 2 bases at J, with 11 bases in the middle. The CDR3 DNA is TGTGCCAGCAGTTTTAAAACAGGGACCTACGAGCAGTACTTC. This codes for CASSFKTGTYEQYF.

V is TRBV6-4 and J is TRBJ1-2, with D perhaps TRBD1 (5 bases). Germline V gives CDR1 MRHNA, CDR2 SNTAGT. The CDR3 is 12 amino acids. Deletions cut 7 bases from V and 10 bases from J, with 16 bases between. CDR3 in DNA: TGTGCCAGCAACGGGACCGCGCTGGACTACACCTTC. Translation: CASNGTALDYTF.

The rearrangement joins TRBV11-2 to TRBJ2-5, with D hard to call. Germline assignment: CDR1 SGHAT and CDR2 FQNNGV. This CDR3 region has 18 residues. V dropped 3 bases and J dropped 0 bases, with 20 bases sitting between them. The CDR3 nucleotides are TGTGCCAGCAGCTTCTTGGCAGTCGATCGCGGCCACCAAGAGACCCAGTACTTC. Translated: CASSFLAVDRGHQETQYF.

The chain recombines TRBV19 with TRBJ2-1; 7 bases agree with TRBD1. CDR3 length: 14 amino acids. Trimming removed 7 bases from V and 4 bases from J; junction bases left unmatched: 7. Germline V lookup: CDR1 LNHDA, CDR2 SQIVND (reference sequence). The CDR3 here is CASTRDRVYNEQFF. CDR3 in DNA: TGTGCCAGTACCCGAGACAGGGTATACAATGAGCAGTTCTTC.

The gene calls are TRBV3-1 (or the pseudogene TRBV3-2) and TRBJ2-1; D remains ambiguous. Germline V gene lookup returns CDR1 LGHDT and CDR2 YNNKEL (reference sequence). The length of the CDR3 is 11 residues. Trimming took 8 bases from V and 5 from J, leaving 7 bases between them. The DNA of the CDR3 is TGTGCCAGCCATTCCGACAATGAGCAGTTCTTC. Translating gives CASHSDNEQFF.

The chain is built from TRBV12-3 or TRBV12-4 and TRBJ1-1; the D is unclear. This CDR3 spans 12 amino acids. V lost 2 bases and J lost 7, with 8 bases in between. The CDR3, as DNA: TGTGCCAGCAGTTTAATGGCCGGTGAAGCTTTCTTT. Its translation is CASSLMAGEAFF.

This clone was seen once. The chain links TRBV3-1 (or the pseudogene TRBV3-2) to TRBJ2-7; D perhaps matches TRBD1 (5 bases). The CDR3 has 13 amino acids. Germline V gene lookup returns CDR1 LGHDT and CDR2 YNNKEL (reference sequence). The V gene lost 4 bases and the J gene lost 2 bases, with 9 bases spanning the gap. The CDR3 DNA sequence: TGTGCCAGCAGCCGTCAGGGTCCCTACGAGCAGTACTTC. The encoded protein is CASSRQGPYEQYF.

The chain uses TRBV10-3 and TRBJ2-7; the match to TRBD2 covers 9 bases. J lost 2 bases, V lost 0 bases, and 8 bases had no gene match. The CDR3 contains 17 residues. Germline loops: CDR1 ENHRY, CDR2 SYGVKD. The CDR3 nucleotides are TGTGCCATCAGTGAGTCGGTAAGGGCGGGAGGGCCCTACGAGCAGTACTTC. Protein: CAISESVRAGGPYEQYF.

The chain carries TRBV20-1 and TRBJ1-5; D is undetermined. The length of the CDR3 is 12 residues. Looked up from germline, CDR1 is DFQATT and CDR2 is SNEGSKA (reference sequence). Deletions cut 3 bases from V and 5 bases from J, with 8 bases between. DNA of the CDR3: TGCAGTGCTAGTCGTCCCGATCAGCCCCAGCATTTT. Its protein is CSASRPDQPQHF.

Only a few counts were recorded for this clone. The chain links TRBV4-2 to TRBJ1-1, with D perhaps matching TRBD1 (6 bases). This CDR3 is built from 15 residues. Trimming took 0 bases from V and 1 from J, leaving 9 bases between them. Germline CDR1 reads LGHNA; CDR2 reads YNFKEQ. The CDR3 DNA sequence: TGTGCCAGCAGCCAAGACCTGACAGGGAACACTGAAGCTTTCTTT. Encoded protein: CASSQDLTGNTEAFF.

This clone is a singleton in its sample. This chain joins TRBV10-1 and TRBJ2-1; D not resolved. CDR1 WNHNN and CDR2 SYGVQD come from the germline V gene (reference sequence). The CDR3 runs 17 residues. V lost 0 bases to trimming and J lost 0 bases, with 12 bases between them. CDR3 protein: CASSESILPSSYNEQFF. CDR3 coding DNA: TGCGCCAGCAGTGAGTCGATTCTACCGAGCTCCTACAATGAGCAGTTCTTC.

The table lists this clone with a few counts. The chain uses TRBV3-1 (or the pseudogene TRBV3-2) and TRBJ1-3; D not resolved. Germline CDR1 reads LGHDT; CDR2 reads YNNKEL (reference sequence). Trimming removed 1 base from V and 8 bases from J, with 9 bases in between. The CDR3 runs to 13 residues. In DNA form, the CDR3 reads TGTGCCAGCAGCCAAGTTGGCGGTCACACCATATATTTT. Translating it yields CASSQVGGHTIYF.

V and J are TRBV6-4 and TRBJ2-1; D is possibly TRBD2 (6 bases). The V end lost 5 bases, the J end lost 9 bases, and 23 bases lay between the germline ends. Germline CDR1 is MRHNA and CDR2 is SNTAGT. CDR3 size: 16 residues. This chain's CDR3 is CASSSRASALSVEQFF. In nucleotides, the CDR3 is TGTGCCAGCAGTTCAAGGGCTAGCGCCCTGTCTGTTGAGCAGTTCTTC.

V is TRBV6-1 and J is TRBJ2-1; D is uncertain. This CDR3 has 15 amino acids. The V end lost 0 bases, the J end lost 9 bases, and 15 bases lay between the germline ends. Germline values: CDR1 MNHNS, CDR2 SASEGT. CDR3 sequence: CASSEARGPAGEQFF. Written as DNA, the CDR3 is TGTGCCAGCAGTGAAGCGCGCGGACCCGCAGGTGAGCAGTTCTTC.

The rearrangement links TRBV7-9 to TRBJ2-2; perhaps TRBD1 as D (5 bases). Trimming cost V 6 bases and J 4 bases, with 9 bases left between them. The CDR3 extends over 13 amino acids. The germline V gene encodes CDR1 SEHNR and CDR2 FQNEAQ (reference sequence). The CDR3 DNA sequence: TGTGCCAGCAGGGGGCCGAGCACCGGGGAGCTGTTTTTT. Translated: CASRGPSTGELFF.

The chain is built from TRBV3-1 (or the pseudogene TRBV3-2) and TRBJ1-5; no definite D call. The CDR3 contains 16 residues. V was pared by 2 bases and J by 5 bases, with 16 bases between. Germline V CDR1 and CDR2: LGHDT, YNNKEL (reference sequence). The CDR3 DNA sequence: TGTGCCAGCAGCCAACTTCCCCGACAAGTAGATCAGCCCCAGCATTTT. It yields the protein CASSQLPRQVDQPQHF.

The chain joins TRBV6-5 to TRBJ1-6, with D tentatively TRBD1 (5 bases). The V gene lost 9 bases and the J gene lost 5 bases, with 14 bases spanning the gap. The CDR3 contains 14 residues. The germline V gene has CDR1 MNHEY and CDR2 SVGAGI. The CDR3 loop is CASTEGLHNSPLHF. Here the CDR3 DNA reads TGTGCCAGTACGGAGGGACTACATAATTCACCCCTCCACTTT.

The chain is built from TRBV12-2 and TRBJ2-2; TRBD2 is the table's D call and was not checked against the DNA. TRBV12-2 counts as a pseudogene. The CDR3 consists of 17 residues. CDR3 loop: CASRPRGQWENTGELFF. CDR3 sequence (DNA): TGTGCAAGTCGCCCTCGGGGTCAGTGGGAGAACACCGGGGAGCTGTTTTTT.

This chain joins TRBV19 and TRBJ2-2; D call uncertain. The germline V gene has CDR1 LNHDA and CDR2 SQIVND (reference sequence). The CDR3 consists of 14 residues. V was cut by 7 bases and J by 1 base, with 10 bases left in between. CDR3 residues: CASTSRGNTGELFF. The CDR3 DNA sequence: TGTGCCAGTACTTCTAGAGGGAACACCGGGGAGCTGTTTTTT.

The chain recombines TRBV6-5 with TRBJ1-5; D not certain. This CDR3 has 16 amino acids. V gave up 2 bases and J gave up 0 bases, with 11 bases separating them. Germline-derived CDR1 and CDR2 are MNHEY and SVGAGI. DNA of the CDR3: TGTGCCAGCAGTTACGCGACCCCCTATAGCAATCAGCCCCAGCATTTT. Encoded protein: CASSYATPYSNQPQHF.

The CDR3 spells CASSPQGQGSEQYF. In nucleotides, the CDR3 is TGTGCCAGCAGCCCTCAGGGGCAGGGTAGCGAGCAGTACTTC. This chain connects TRBV9 to TRBJ2-7; the D gene is possibly TRBD1 (6 bases). Germline V gene sequence: CDR1 SGDLS, CDR2 YYNGEE. V gave up 4 bases and J gave up 6 bases, with 17 bases separating them. The CDR3 spans 14 residues.

The CDR3 nucleotides are TGTGCCAGCAGCCGACAGGGGGCGGTTGAGCAGTTCTTC. Its protein is CASSRQGAVEQFF. The chain links TRBV3-1 (or the pseudogene TRBV3-2) to TRBJ2-1, with 10 positions matching TRBD1. J was trimmed by 9 bases and V by 4 bases; bases with no gene match: 3. This CDR3 has 13 residues. CDR1 LGHDT and CDR2 YNNKEL come from the germline V gene (reference sequence).

This sequence joins TRBV19 and TRBJ1-3; 9 bases agree with TRBD1. Germline CDR1 LNHDA, CDR2 SQIVND (reference sequence). J was trimmed by 3 bases and V by 6 bases; bases with no gene match: 3. This CDR3 is built from 14 residues. CDR3 region: CASRDRGSGNTIYF. CDR3 bases: TGTGCCAGTAGGGACAGGGGCAGTGGAAACACCATATATTTT.

This clone occurred a few times. At one of its ends the junction is not consistent with the germline gene, which may arise from a read error. The chain joins TRBV2 to TRBJ1-2; no definite D call. CDR1 SNHLY and CDR2 FYNNEI come from the germline V gene. CDR3 size: 13 residues. The CDR3 sequence: CASREDGSYGYTF. In nucleotides, the CDR3 is TGTGCCAGCAGGGAAGACGGGTCCTATGGCTACACCTTC. Filled out from reference TRBV2 and TRBJ1-2, the complete variable domain reads EPEVTQTPSHQVTQMGQEVILRCVPISNHLYFYWYRQILGQKVEFLVSFYNNEISEKSEIFDDQFSVERPDGSNFTLKIRSTKLEDSAMYFCASREDGSYGYTFGSGTRLTVV.

This chain links TRBV20-1 with TRBJ2-2; 10 bases are shared with TRBD2. V trimming: 3 bases; J trimming: 6 bases; junction bases outside the gene matches: 16. The CDR3 runs to 18 residues. CDR1 DFQATT and CDR2 SNEGSKA come from the germline V gene (reference sequence). CDR3 in amino acids: CSASKAGGRRSIAGELFF. The CDR3 coding sequence is TGCAGTGCTAGTAAAGCGGGAGGGCGTAGGAGTATCGCCGGGGAGCTGTTTTTT.

The chain carries TRBV5-1 and TRBJ2-1; unclear D gene. The V gene's germline CDR1 is SGHRS and CDR2 YFSETQ. The CDR3 totals 15 residues. The V end lost 0 bases, the J end lost 0 bases, and 7 bases lay between the germline ends. The CDR3 reads CASSLGPGSYNEQFF. The CDR3 DNA reads as TGCGCCAGCAGCTTGGGGCCCGGCTCCTACAATGAGCAGTTCTTC.

The chain uses TRBV9 and TRBJ1-2, with 8 nucleotides matching TRBD1. The CDR3 runs to 14 residues. With V trimmed by 3 bases and J by 7 bases, 8 bases remained unmatched. Germline lookup yields CDR1 SGDLS and CDR2 YYNGEE. As DNA, the CDR3 is TGTGCCAGCAGCGCTCGACAGGGGTACGGTGGCTACACCTTC. It encodes CASSARQGYGGYTF.

The chain employs TRBV27 and TRBJ2-3; 8 bases fit TRBD2. Germline V gives CDR1 MNHEY, CDR2 SMNVEV (reference sequence). The CDR3 length is 17 residues. After removal of 7 bases from V and 5 bases from J, the junction contained 17 bases not matched to a gene. The CDR3 bases are TGTGCCAGCACGCCGAGAGACCCAAGCGGGAGCGGAGATACGCAGTATTTT. Encoded protein: CASTPRDPSGSGDTQYF.

The CDR3 bases are TGTGCCAGTAGTATAGGGACAACTGGAAACACCATATATTTT. This translates into CASSIGTTGNTIYF. The chain has TRBV19 and TRBJ1-3, with D perhaps TRBD1 (5 bases). Germline V gene lookup returns CDR1 LNHDA and CDR2 SQIVND (reference sequence). The CDR3 runs to 14 residues. V dropped 1 base and J dropped 2 bases, with 6 bases sitting between them. Filled out from reference TRBV19 and TRBJ1-3, the complete variable domain reads DGGITQSPKYLFRKEGQNVTLSCEQNLNHDAMYWYRQDPGQGLRLIYYSQIVNDFQKGDIAEGYSVSREKKESFPLTVTSAQKNPTAFYLCASSIGTTGNTIYFGEGSWLTVV.

The gene calls are TRBV7-2 and TRBJ2-1; D is undetermined. The V and J ends lost 5 bases and 4 bases respectively, with 9 bases between them. CDR1 and CDR2 from the germline V gene are SGHTA and FQGNSA. The CDR3 extends over 13 amino acids. The CDR3 loop reads CASSRPNYNEQFF. CDR3 bases: TGTGCCAGCAGCAGGCCCAATTACAATGAGCAGTTCTTC.